The rows below give T cell receptor beta chains drawn from one sample of a study of shared clonotypes between healthy human individuals. Profiling relied on immunoSEQ multiplex PCR, and the TCRdb table lists in-frame clones only, not all of them. The data contain about 2.3 million clones, 85% to 95% of them singletons. Sequenced sample: naive CD4+ T cells from PBMCs. These receptors originate from a man between 18 and 29 years old in good health. Some clones in this sample may be carry-over from other donors' samples. CDR3s include the opening cysteine and the closing phenylalanine or tryptophan. The D gene is left open where the match is weak. Some rows mark clone size as missing; the rest say once, few, many or name a class of expanded clone.

V gene: TRBV4-1
clone size: -
D gene: -
J gene: TRBJ1-4
CDR3 DNA: TGCGCCAGCAGCCAACCGGGGCCTACGGGGGGTAATGAAAAACTGTTTTTT
CDR3 protein: CASSQPGPTGGNEKLFF

V gene: TRBV6-5
clone size: -
D gene: -
J gene: TRBJ2-1
CDR3 DNA: TGTGCCAGCAGTTCCCCCGGGGGTCGGGGATCGAATGAGCAGTTCTTC
CDR3 protein: CASSSPGGRGSNEQFF

V gene: TRBV6-6
clone size: once
D gene: TRBD1
J gene: TRBJ2-7
CDR3 DNA: TGTGCCAGCAGCGGACAGGGGGGTTCCTACGAGCAGTACTTC
CDR3 protein: CASSGQGGSYEQYF

V gene: TRBV6-1
clone size: few
D gene: -
J gene: TRBJ1-2
CDR3 DNA: TGTGCCAGCAGTGTTGTGTCCTACTATGGCTACACCTTC
CDR3 protein: CASSVVSYYGYTF

V gene: TRBV5-1
clone size: -
D gene: TRBD2
J gene: TRBJ2-5
CDR3 DNA: TGCGCCAGCAGCTTAGGACTAGTGGGAGGTCCGGAGACCCAGTACTTC
CDR3 protein: CASSLGLVGGPETQYF

V gene: TRBV5-4
clone size: few
D gene: TRBD1
J gene: TRBJ1-1
CDR3 DNA: TGTGCCAGCAGCTTGCAGGGGGCCAACACTGAAGCTTTCTTT
CDR3 protein: CASSLQGANTEAFF

V gene: TRBV29-1
clone size: -
D gene: TRBD1
J gene: TRBJ2-1
CDR3 DNA: TGCAGCGATCGACAGGGGTATAGGAATGAGCAGTTCTTC
CDR3 protein: CSDRQGYRNEQFF

V gene: TRBV7-3
clone size: -
D gene: TRBD2
J gene: TRBJ2-2
CDR3 DNA: TGTGCCAGCAGCCCCGGACTAGCGGGAGGGCGGGAGCTGTTTTTT
CDR3 protein: CASSPGLAGGRELFF

V gene: TRBV5-1
clone size: -
D gene: TRBD2
J gene: TRBJ2-2
CDR3 DNA: TGCGCCAGCAGCCCCGGGACTAGCGGGAGGGCCCCCTTCACCGGGGAGCTGTTTTTT
CDR3 protein: CASSPGTSGRAPFTGELFF

V gene: TRBV9
clone size: -
D gene: TRBD2
J gene: TRBJ2-7
CDR3 DNA: TGTGCCAGCATTGTAGCGGGGGACTACGAGCAGTACTTC
CDR3 protein: CASIVAGDYEQYF

V gene: TRBV7-2
clone size: -
D gene: -
J gene: TRBJ2-2
CDR3 DNA: TGTGCCAGCAGCTTAGTCCCTAGTACCGGGGAGCTGTTTTTT
CDR3 protein: CASSLVPSTGELFF

V gene: TRBV5-1
clone size: -
D gene: -
J gene: TRBJ2-1
CDR3 DNA: TGCGCCAGCTGGGTGACGGATTTATACAATGAGCAGTTCTTC
CDR3 protein: CASWVTDLYNEQFF

V gene: TRBV2
clone size: once
D gene: TRBD2
J gene: TRBJ2-7
CDR3 DNA: TGTGCCAGCACCGTCGGGAGGGGGGGCCCCTACGAGCAGTACTTC
CDR3 protein: CASTVGRGGPYEQYF

V gene: TRBV5-1
clone size: -
D gene: -
J gene: TRBJ2-7
CDR3 DNA: TGCGCCAGCAGCGGGACGGCCTCGCGGAGAGGCGAGCAGTACTTC
CDR3 protein: CASSGTASRRGEQYF

V gene: TRBV9
clone size: few
D gene: -
J gene: TRBJ2-3
CDR3 DNA: TGTGCCAGCAGCGTAGAGACAGATACGCAGTATTTT
CDR3 protein: CASSVETDTQYF

V gene: TRBV19
clone size: -
D gene: TRBD1
J gene: TRBJ1-1
CDR3 DNA: TGTGCCAGTAGTATAGAGGGACAGGGGACCCTATCGGACGAAGCTTTCTTT
CDR3 protein: CASSIEGQGTLSDEAFF

V gene: TRBV10-3
clone size: -
D gene: -
J gene: TRBJ2-7
CDR3 DNA: TGTGCCATCAGGGCAACCTACGAGCAGTACTTC
CDR3 protein: CAIRATYEQYF

V gene: TRBV6-5
clone size: -
D gene: TRBD1
J gene: TRBJ1-2
CDR3 DNA: TGTGCCAGCAGTAAGATCGACAGGGGCGGTGGCTACACCTTC
CDR3 protein: CASSKIDRGGGYTF

V gene: TRBV19
clone size: -
D gene: TRBD2
J gene: TRBJ2-7
CDR3 DNA: TGTGCCAGTAGTATACGCTCATCTAGCGGGACCTACGAGCAGTACTTC
CDR3 protein: CASSIRSSSGTYEQYF

V gene: TRBV28
clone size: once
D gene: -
J gene: TRBJ2-5
CDR3 DNA: TGTGCCAGCAGTTTAATGGCCCAAGAGACCCAGTACTTC
CDR3 protein: CASSLMAQETQYF

V gene: TRBV18
clone size: -
D gene: -
J gene: TRBJ1-5
CDR3 DNA: TGTGCCAGCTCACCAAGGGCACCCGGGGGTGGCAATCAGCCCCAGCATTTT
CDR3 protein: CASSPRAPGGGNQPQHF

V gene: TRBV29-1
clone size: -
D gene: -
J gene: TRBJ1-4
CDR3 DNA: TGCAGCGCTTTGTTTGAAAAACTGTTTTTT
CDR3 protein: CSALFEKLFF

V gene: TRBV11-3
clone size: -
D gene: -
J gene: TRBJ2-2
CDR3 DNA: TGTGCCAGCAGCTCCACCACCGGGGAGCTGTTTTTT
CDR3 protein: CASSSTTGELFF

V gene: TRBV2
clone size: -
D gene: TRBD2
J gene: TRBJ2-4
CDR3 DNA: TGTGCCAGCCGTCGGACTAGCGGTCAAGCCAAAAACATTCAGTACTTC
CDR3 protein: CASRRTSGQAKNIQYF

V gene: TRBV7-8
clone size: -
D gene: TRBD1
J gene: TRBJ2-7
CDR3 DNA: TGTGCCAGCAGCCGGACAGGGGTCCCACCCTACGAGCAGTACTTC
CDR3 protein: CASSRTGVPPYEQYF

V gene: TRBV6-1
clone size: -
D gene: -
J gene: TRBJ1-5
CDR3 DNA: TGTGCCAGCACCATGGGCACTGGCAATCAGCCCCAGCATTTT
CDR3 protein: CASTMGTGNQPQHF

V gene: TRBV7-2
clone size: -
D gene: -
J gene: TRBJ1-4
CDR3 DNA: TGTGCCAGCAGCCCCGGTGCCGTGGGGGCGTCCGGAAAACTGTTTTTT
CDR3 protein: CASSPGAVGASGKLFF

V gene: TRBV5-4
clone size: -
D gene: -
J gene: TRBJ2-5
CDR3 DNA: TGTGCCAGCAGCGATGGTTACGGGGAGACCCAGTACTTC
CDR3 protein: CASSDGYGETQYF

V gene: TRBV14
clone size: -
D gene: -
J gene: TRBJ2-5
CDR3 DNA: TGTGCCAGCAGCATCAGGAGATCCCAAGAGACCCAGTACTTC
CDR3 protein: CASSIRRSQETQYF

V gene: TRBV28
clone size: -
D gene: -
J gene: TRBJ2-3
CDR3 DNA: TGTGCCAGCGAGACCATGCAGGGTAGCACAGATACGCAGTATTTT
CDR3 protein: CASETMQGSTDTQYF

V gene: TRBV4-3
clone size: -
D gene: TRBD2
J gene: TRBJ2-1
CDR3 DNA: TGCGCCAGCAGCCAAGGAGGACTAGCGTCTTACAATGAGCAGTTCTTC
CDR3 protein: CASSQGGLASYNEQFF

V gene: TRBV7-3
clone size: -
D gene: -
J gene: TRBJ2-1
CDR3 DNA: TGTGCCAGCAGCCAACTGGGACAACCGGTTTGGAATGAGCAGTTCTTC
CDR3 protein: CASSQLGQPVWNEQFF

V gene: TRBV10-3
clone size: -
D gene: -
J gene: TRBJ1-4
CDR3 DNA: TGTGCCATCAGTGTAAAAGGGGAAAAACTGTTTTTT
CDR3 protein: CAISVKGEKLFF

V gene: TRBV5-4
clone size: -
D gene: TRBD1
J gene: TRBJ2-7
CDR3 DNA: TGTGCCAGCAGCGCGGGACAGGGATTAACCTACGAGCAGTACTTC
CDR3 protein: CASSAGQGLTYEQYF

V gene: TRBV28
clone size: -
D gene: -
J gene: TRBJ1-1
CDR3 DNA: TGTGCCAGCAGTCTACCGATCGAAGGGAACACTGAAGCTTTCTTT
CDR3 protein: CASSLPIEGNTEAFF

V gene: TRBV6-5
clone size: -
D gene: TRBD1
J gene: TRBJ1-1
CDR3 DNA: TGTGCCAGCAGGGAGTGGGAACAGGGGGAAGCTTTCTTT
CDR3 protein: CASREWEQGEAFF

V gene: TRBV5-1
clone size: -
D gene: -
J gene: TRBJ2-1
CDR3 DNA: TGCGCCAGCAGTCCCCACCCGGAGGGGGAGCAGTTCTTC
CDR3 protein: CASSPHPEGEQFF